In this sample, the clone carrying this TCR beta chain turned up a few times. Its matching antigen is unknown. This record comes from a study of T cells after yellow fever vaccination. Trimming shortened V by 1 base and J by 5 bases, and 9 bases separated the two germline ends. Germline values: CDR1 SGHTA, CDR2 FQGNSA. This CDR3 has 14 amino acids. TCRdb analysed the 5' RACE reads with MiXCR anew, one entry per CDR3 protein. This table holds some 350,000 distinct CDR3 sequences, approximately 4% found once. General study results and limits: Secondary responses were weaker yet peaked faster, day 5 versus 15.

The source of this sequence is a young man who received the YFV17D yellow fever vaccine. The material sequenced was PBMCs, taken 5 days after the yellow fever booster vaccination. The chain employs TRBV7-2 and TRBJ2-1, with D perhaps TRBD1 (6 bases). CDR3 sequence: CASSLVWTDNEQFF. As DNA, the CDR3 is TGTGCCAGCAGCTTAGTATGGACAGACAATGAGCAGTTCTTC.